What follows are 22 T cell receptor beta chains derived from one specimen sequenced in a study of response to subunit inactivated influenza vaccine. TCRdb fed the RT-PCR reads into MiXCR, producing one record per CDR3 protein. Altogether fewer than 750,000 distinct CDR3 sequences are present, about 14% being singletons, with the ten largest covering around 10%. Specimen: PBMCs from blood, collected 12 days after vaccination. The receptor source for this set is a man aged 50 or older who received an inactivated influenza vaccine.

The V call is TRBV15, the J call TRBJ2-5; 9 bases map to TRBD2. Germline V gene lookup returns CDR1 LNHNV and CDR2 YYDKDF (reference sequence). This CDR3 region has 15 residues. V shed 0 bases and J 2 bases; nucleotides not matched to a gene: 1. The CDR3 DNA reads TGTGCCACCAGCAGAGACGGACTAGCGCAAGAGACCCAGTACTTC. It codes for CATSRDGLAQETQYF.

This CDR3 reads CASSFGFDQPQHF. DNA for the CDR3: TGTGCCAGTAGTTTCGGATTTGATCAGCCCCAGCATTTT. V gene TRBV19 combines with J gene TRBJ1-5; D gene ambiguous. Germline lookup yields CDR1 LNHDA and CDR2 SQIVND (reference sequence). V lost 5 bases and J 5 bases, leaving 10 bases between the germline ends. This CDR3 contains 13 residues.

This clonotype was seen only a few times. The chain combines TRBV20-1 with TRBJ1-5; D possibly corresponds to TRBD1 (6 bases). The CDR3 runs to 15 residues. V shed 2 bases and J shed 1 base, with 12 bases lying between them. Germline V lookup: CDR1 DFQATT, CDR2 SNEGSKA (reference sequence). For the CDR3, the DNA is TGCAGTGCTAGACGGCAGGGGATCAGCAATCAGCCCCAGCATTTT. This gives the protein CSARRQGISNQPQHF.

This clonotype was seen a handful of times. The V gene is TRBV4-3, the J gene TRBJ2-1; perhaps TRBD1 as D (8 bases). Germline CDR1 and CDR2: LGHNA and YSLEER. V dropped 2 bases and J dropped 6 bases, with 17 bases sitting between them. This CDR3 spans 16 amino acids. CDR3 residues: CASSQRVTGGGNEQFF. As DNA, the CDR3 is TGCGCCAGCAGCCAACGCGTTACAGGGGGGGGCAATGAGCAGTTCTTC.

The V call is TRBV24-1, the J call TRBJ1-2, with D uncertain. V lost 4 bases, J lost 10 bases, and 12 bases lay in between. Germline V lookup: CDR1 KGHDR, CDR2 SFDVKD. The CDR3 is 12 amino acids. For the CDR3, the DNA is TGTGCCACCAGTGACCCCCAGAGAACCTACACCTTC. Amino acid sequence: CATSDPQRTYTF.

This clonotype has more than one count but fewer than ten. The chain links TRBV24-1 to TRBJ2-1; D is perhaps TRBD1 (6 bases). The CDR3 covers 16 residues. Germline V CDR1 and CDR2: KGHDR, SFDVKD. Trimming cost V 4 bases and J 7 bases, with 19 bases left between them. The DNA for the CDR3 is TGTGCCACCAGTGACAACATTCTAGGGGGTACAAATGAGCAGTTCTTC. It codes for CATSDNILGGTNEQFF.

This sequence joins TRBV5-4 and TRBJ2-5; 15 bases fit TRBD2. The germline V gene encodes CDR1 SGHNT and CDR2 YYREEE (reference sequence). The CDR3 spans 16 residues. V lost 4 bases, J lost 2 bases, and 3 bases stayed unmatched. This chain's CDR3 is CASSIGTSGGQETQYF. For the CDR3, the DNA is TGTGCCAGCAGCATCGGGACTAGCGGGGGGCAAGAGACCCAGTACTTC. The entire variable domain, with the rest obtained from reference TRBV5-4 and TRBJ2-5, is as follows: ETGVTQSPTHLIKTRGQQVTLRCSSQSGHNTVSWYQQALGQGPQFIFQYYREEENGRGNFPPRFSGLQFPNYSSELNVNALELDDSALYLCASSIGTSGGQETQYFGPGTRLLVL.

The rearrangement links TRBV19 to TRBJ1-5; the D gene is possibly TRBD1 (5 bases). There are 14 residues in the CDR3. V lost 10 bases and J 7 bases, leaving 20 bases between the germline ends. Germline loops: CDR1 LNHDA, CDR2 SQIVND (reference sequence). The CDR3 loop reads CAISLRGAGQPQHF. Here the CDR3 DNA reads TGTGCCATTTCTTTAAGGGGCGCGGGACAGCCCCAGCATTTT.

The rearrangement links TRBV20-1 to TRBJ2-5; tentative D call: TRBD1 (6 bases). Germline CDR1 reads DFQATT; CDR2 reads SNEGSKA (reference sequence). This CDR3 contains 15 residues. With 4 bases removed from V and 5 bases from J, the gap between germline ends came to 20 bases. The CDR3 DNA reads TGCAGTGCTACACAACCGGGACAACTGCGGGAGACCCAGTACTTC. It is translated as CSATQPGQLRETQYF.

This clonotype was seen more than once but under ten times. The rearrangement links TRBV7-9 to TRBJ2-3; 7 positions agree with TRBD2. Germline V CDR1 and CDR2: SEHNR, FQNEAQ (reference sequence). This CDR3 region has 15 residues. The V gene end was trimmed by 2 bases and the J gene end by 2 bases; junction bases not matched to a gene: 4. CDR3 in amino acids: CASSLMAGDTDTQYF. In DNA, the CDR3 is TGTGCCAGCAGCTTAATGGCGGGGGACACAGATACGCAGTATTTT.

The CDR3 bases are TGTGCCAGCAGCTCAAACCGGGACAGGGGGACCGAGCAGTACTTC. Amino acid sequence: CASSSNRDRGTEQYF. The rearrangement links TRBV11-2 to TRBJ2-7; 11 bases are a match to TRBD1. This CDR3 comprises 15 residues. Germline V gene sequence: CDR1 SGHAT, CDR2 FQNNGV. With V trimmed by 4 bases and J by 6 bases, 8 bases remained unmatched.

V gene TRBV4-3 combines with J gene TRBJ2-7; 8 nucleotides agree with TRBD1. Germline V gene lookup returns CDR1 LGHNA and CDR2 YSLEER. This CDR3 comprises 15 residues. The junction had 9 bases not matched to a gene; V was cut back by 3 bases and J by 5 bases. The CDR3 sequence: CASSQPRTGRHEQYF. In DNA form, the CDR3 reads TGCGCCAGCAGCCAGCCCCGGACAGGGCGCCACGAGCAGTACTTC.

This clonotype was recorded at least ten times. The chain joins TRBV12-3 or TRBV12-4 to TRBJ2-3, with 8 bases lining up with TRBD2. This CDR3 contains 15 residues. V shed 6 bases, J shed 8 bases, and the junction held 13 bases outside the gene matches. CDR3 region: CASRTSTGGGGTQYF. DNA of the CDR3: TGTGCCAGCAGAACCTCTACGGGGGGGGGCGGTACGCAGTATTTT.

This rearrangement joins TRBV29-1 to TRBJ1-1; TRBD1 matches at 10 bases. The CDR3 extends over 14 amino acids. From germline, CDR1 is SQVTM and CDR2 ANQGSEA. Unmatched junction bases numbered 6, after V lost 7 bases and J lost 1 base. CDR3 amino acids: CSGRTGGGNTEAFF. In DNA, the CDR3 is TGCAGCGGTAGGACAGGGGGTGGGAACACTGAAGCTTTCTTT.

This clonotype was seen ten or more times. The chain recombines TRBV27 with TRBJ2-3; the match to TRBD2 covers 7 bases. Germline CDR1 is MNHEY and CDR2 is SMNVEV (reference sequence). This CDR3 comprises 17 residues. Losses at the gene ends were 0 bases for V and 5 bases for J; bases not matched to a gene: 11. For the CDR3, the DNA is TGTGCCAGCAGTTTATCTTCTAGCGGAACCTGGGGAGATACGCAGTATTTT. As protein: CASSLSSSGTWGDTQYF.

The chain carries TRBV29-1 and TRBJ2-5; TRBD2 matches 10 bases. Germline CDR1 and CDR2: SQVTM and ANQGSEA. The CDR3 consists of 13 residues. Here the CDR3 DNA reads TGCCTGTCCCTAGCGGGGGACCAAGAGACCCAGTACTTC. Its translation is CLSLAGDQETQYF.

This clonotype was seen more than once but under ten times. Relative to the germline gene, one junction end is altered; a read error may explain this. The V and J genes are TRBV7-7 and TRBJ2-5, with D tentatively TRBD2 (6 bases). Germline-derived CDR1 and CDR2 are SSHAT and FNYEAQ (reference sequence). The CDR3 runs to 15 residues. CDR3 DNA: TGTGCTAGCAGCTCCGGGGAGGCGGCTAAGGAGACCCAGTACTTC. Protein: CASSSGEAAKETQYF.

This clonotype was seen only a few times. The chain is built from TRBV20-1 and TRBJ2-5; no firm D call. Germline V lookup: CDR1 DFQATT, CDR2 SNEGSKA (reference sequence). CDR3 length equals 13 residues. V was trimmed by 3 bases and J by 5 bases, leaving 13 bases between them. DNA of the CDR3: TGCAGTGCTAGCCTTGGAGCTTGGGAGACCCAGTACTTC. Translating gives CSASLGAWETQYF.

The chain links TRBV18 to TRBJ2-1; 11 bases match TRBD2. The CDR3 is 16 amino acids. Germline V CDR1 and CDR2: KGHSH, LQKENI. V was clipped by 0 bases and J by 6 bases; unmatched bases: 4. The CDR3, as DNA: TGTGCCAGCTCACCACCGCGGCTAGCGGGGGGCAATGAGCAGTTCTTC. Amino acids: CASSPPRLAGGNEQFF.

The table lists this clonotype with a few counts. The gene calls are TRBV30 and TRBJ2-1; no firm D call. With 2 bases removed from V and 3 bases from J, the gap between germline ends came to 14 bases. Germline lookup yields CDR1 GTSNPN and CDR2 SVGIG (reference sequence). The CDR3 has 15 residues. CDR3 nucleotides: TGTGCCTGGAGTAAGGCTTCCCCCTACTACAATGAGCAGTTCTTC. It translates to CAWSKASPYYNEQFF.

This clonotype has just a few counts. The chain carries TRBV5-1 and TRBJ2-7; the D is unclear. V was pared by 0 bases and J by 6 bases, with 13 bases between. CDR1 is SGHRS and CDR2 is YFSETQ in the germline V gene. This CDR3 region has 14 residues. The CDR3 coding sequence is TGCGCCAGCAGCTTGGATTCGGGCTTCGGCGAGCAGTACTTC. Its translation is CASSLDSGFGEQYF.

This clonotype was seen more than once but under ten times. This chain's CDR3 is CASSSGQGPTDTQYF. In DNA, the CDR3 is TGTGCCAGCAGCTCCGGACAGGGACCCACAGATACGCAGTATTTT. The chain uses TRBV7-2 and TRBJ2-3; 8 bases agree with TRBD1. The V and J ends lost 4 bases and 2 bases, in that order; junction bases with no gene match: 5. CDR3 length equals 15 residues. Germline V gene lookup returns CDR1 SGHTA and CDR2 FQGNSA.